Here is one T cell receptor beta chain with its context. The germline V gene has CDR1 MGHDK and CDR2 SYGVNS. The CDR3 spans 14 residues. After removal of 1 base from V and 13 bases from J, the junction contained 10 bases not matched to a gene. This sample was taken from a study of technical replicates of blood from a handful of donors. Assay: immunoSEQ multiplex PCR; the TCRdb copy retains only in-frame clones and omits some. The sample records about 81,000 clones, approximately 78% being singletons. Input material: PBMCs. V usage is TRBV25-1 and J usage is TRBJ2-1; 7 nucleotides match TRBD2. The sequence was collected from a human donor in good health. Some clones in this sample may be carry-over from other donors' samples. CDR3 nucleotide sequence: TGTGCCAGCAGTGAATCGGGGACTATTGACCTACAGTTCTTC. Translated: CASSESGTIDLQFF.